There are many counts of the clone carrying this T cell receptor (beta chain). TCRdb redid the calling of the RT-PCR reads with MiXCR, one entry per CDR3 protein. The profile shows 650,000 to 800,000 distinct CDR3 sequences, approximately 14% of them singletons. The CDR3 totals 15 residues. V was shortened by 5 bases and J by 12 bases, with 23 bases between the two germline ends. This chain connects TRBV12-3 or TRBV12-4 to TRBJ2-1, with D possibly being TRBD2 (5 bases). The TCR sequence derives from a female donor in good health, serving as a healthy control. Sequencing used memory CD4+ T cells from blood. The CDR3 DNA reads TGTGCCAGCAGTCCGAACATCCCGGGGTCCCAGTGGCAGTTCTTC. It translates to CASSPNIPGSQWQFF.